This paragraph reports one TCR beta chain. What it binds is unknown. The CDR3 length is 15 residues. V gave up 5 bases and J gave up 7 bases; unmatched junction bases: 13. Germline assignment: CDR1 LNHDA and CDR2 SQIVND (reference sequence). Assay: immunoSEQ multiplex PCR; the TCRdb copy retains only in-frame clones and omits some. In the table there are roughly 20,000 clones, 80% to 90% of which are singletons. The data were taken from a study of T cells after posttransplantation cyclophosphamide. Study findings and constraints: Later blood repertoires were often dominated by clones from the donor CD8+ memory compartment. Recipient CMV seropositivity and CMV reactivation strongly tracked TRB clonality. Skin or GI-infiltrating T cells shared few TRB sequences with blood.

Controls had myeloablative marrow grafts with methotrexate and calcineurin inhibitor, sampled at 1 year. The specimen was PBMCs, collected approximately 360 days after allogeneic stem cell transplant with calcineurin inhibitor and methotrexate. The sequence came from a female patient under 45 who received an allogeneic stem cell transplant from an unrelated donor, was CMV-positive, and had acute and chronic GVHD. Some T cells may have come from the graft donor. The rearrangement uses TRBV19 and TRBJ2-7, with 8 bases fitting TRBD2. The CDR3 region is CASSPTSGPAMEQYF. The CDR3 nucleotides are TGTGCCAGTAGTCCCACTAGCGGCCCCGCCATGGAGCAGTACTTC.